This T cell receptor beta chain was retrieved from a study of control samples from healthy donors and cancer patients. The CDR3 is 17 amino acids. Germline V CDR1 and CDR2: SGHVS, FNYEAQ. The V gene lost 3 bases and the J gene lost 6 bases, with 23 bases spanning the gap. Using immunoSEQ multiplex PCR, the repertoire was profiled, and TCRdb retains in-frame clones only, with some absent. This table has some 150,000 clones, 85% to 95% appearing once. The sample comprised blood. The clonotype originates from a man aged 40-49 years in good health. This chain connects TRBV7-6 to TRBJ1-2; the D is unclear. CDR3 DNA: TGTGCCAGCAGCTTCCTCGGGGTGGGAGATTCGGCGAATGGCTACACCTTC. Residues: CASSFLGVGDSANGYTF.